These 14 T cell receptor beta chains originate from one sample sequenced in a study of blood T cell repertoires in COVID-19. The data were produced by immunoSEQ multiplex PCR, yet TCRdb's version contains in-frame clones alone and is incomplete. The sample lists about 160,000 clones, 80% to 90% occurring once. What was sequenced was peripheral blood. These receptors came from a man aged 35 to 55 with acute or convalescent COVID-19.

The chain couples TRBV30 to TRBJ1-1; TRBD1 matches 7 bases. Germline V gene data show CDR1 as GTSNPN and CDR2 as SVGIG (reference sequence). V shed 3 bases and J 5 bases; nucleotides not matched to a gene: 9. The CDR3 covers 14 residues. The CDR3 region has the DNA TGTGCCTGGAGGCAGGGACCAGGGGGAACTGAAGCTTTCTTT. Its translation: CAWRQGPGGTEAFF.

This clone showed up just once. The V call is TRBV29-1, the J call TRBJ1-2, with D perhaps matching TRBD1 (5 bases). Germline lookup yields CDR1 SQVTM and CDR2 ANQGSEA. Deletions cut 6 bases from V and 13 bases from J, with 18 bases between. The CDR3 runs 11 residues. CDR3 protein: CSVAPLAQVTF. Here the CDR3 DNA reads TGCAGCGTGGCGCCGTTGGCACAGGTCACCTTC.

V gene TRBV12-3 or TRBV12-4 combines with J gene TRBJ2-5, with D hard to call. The V end was cut by 7 bases, the J end by 5 bases, with 11 bases between. The CDR3 has 12 residues. This chain's CDR3 is CASTHFGETQYF. The CDR3 DNA reads TGTGCCAGCACCCACTTCGGGGAGACCCAGTACTTC.

The chain uses TRBV7-9 and TRBJ1-6; D is ambiguous. Germline V gives CDR1 SEHNR, CDR2 FQNEAQ (reference sequence). Trimming took off 0 bases at V and 9 bases at J, with 3 bases between the two ends. The CDR3 has 12 amino acids. The CDR3 sequence: CASSLAASPLHF. CDR3 coding DNA: TGTGCCAGCAGCTTAGCAGCTTCACCCCTCCACTTT.

The chain uses TRBV5-5 and TRBJ1-4, with TRBD1 identical over 8 bases. The CDR3 length is 15 residues. Per the germline V gene, CDR1 is SGHKS and CDR2 is YYEKEE (reference sequence). The V gene end was trimmed by 4 bases and the J gene end by 6 bases; junction bases not matched to a gene: 8. CDR3 sequence reads: CASSPTTGDYEKLFF. The CDR3 region has the DNA TGTGCCAGCAGCCCAACGACAGGGGATTATGAAAAACTGTTTTTT.

The chain has TRBV6-4 and TRBJ1-1; D might be TRBD1 (5 bases). CDR1 and CDR2 from the germline V gene are MRHNA and SNTAGT. This CDR3 is built from 13 residues. Between the trimmed V and J ends, which lost 3 bases and 1 base, there was a span of 6 bases. As DNA, the CDR3 is TGTGCCAGCAGTGAGGACAAGAACACTGAAGCTTTCTTT. Translation gives CASSEDKNTEAFF.

The chain joins TRBV5-4 to TRBJ1-3; D unresolved. The CDR3 consists of 15 residues. Trimming stripped 2 bases from V and 1 base from J, with 10 bases between. Germline-derived CDR1 and CDR2 are SGHNT and YYREEE (reference sequence). The CDR3 is CASSLPETSGNTIYF. The CDR3 nucleotides read TGTGCCAGCAGCTTACCAGAGACTTCTGGAAACACCATATATTTT.

This chain links TRBV19 with TRBJ1-5; D might be TRBD1 (6 bases). V was shortened by 5 bases and J by 4 bases, with 24 bases between the two germline ends. CDR1 is LNHDA and CDR2 is SQIVND in the germline V gene (reference sequence). This CDR3 comprises 18 residues. The CDR3 nucleotides are TGTGCCAGTAGTTTGATTGGCAAGGACAGACGGGTAAATCAGCCCCAGCATTTT. It yields the protein CASSLIGKDRRVNQPQHF.

The genes are TRBV10-3 and TRBJ2-7; 10 nucleotides line up with TRBD2. The CDR3 length is 14 residues. Germline V gene data show CDR1 as ENHRY and CDR2 as SYGVKD. V gave up 10 bases and J gave up 2 bases; unmatched junction bases: 8. The CDR3 DNA is TGTGCCACCGACCGGGGACTAGCGCCCTACGAGCAGTACTTC. Protein product: CATDRGLAPYEQYF.

J is TRBJ2-5 and V is TRBV3-1 (or the pseudogene TRBV3-2), with 12 bases identical to TRBD1. Germline V CDR1 and CDR2: LGHDT, YNNKEL (reference sequence). The CDR3 consists of 16 residues. V shed 4 bases and J 5 bases; nucleotides not matched to a gene: 8. The CDR3 region is CASSPRGQGAQETQYF. In DNA, the CDR3 is TGTGCCAGCAGCCCTCGGGGACAGGGGGCTCAGGAGACCCAGTACTTC.

The chain employs TRBV5-1 and TRBJ2-1; no clear D gene. With 1 base removed from V and 4 bases from J, the gap between germline ends came to 6 bases. In germline, CDR1 is SGHRS, CDR2 YFSETQ. CDR3 length equals 13 residues. CDR3 DNA: TGCGCCAGCAGCTTGTACAGTTACAATGAGCAGTTCTTC. Amino acids: CASSLYSYNEQFF.

The chain uses TRBV27 and TRBJ1-1; possibly TRBD1 for D (5 bases). Germline loops: CDR1 MNHEY, CDR2 SMNVEV (reference sequence). The CDR3 has 14 residues. V shed 6 bases and J shed 4 bases, with 15 bases lying between them. As DNA, the CDR3 is TGTGCCAGCAGGGAAGTCAGGGTAAGCACTGAAGCTTTCTTT. It encodes CASREVRVSTEAFF.

Concerning this clone: Other DNA sequences in this sample translate to the same CDR3. The chain uses TRBV7-9 and TRBJ2-3; 11 bases line up with TRBD2. V shed 5 bases, J shed 4 bases, and the junction held 2 bases outside the gene matches. The V gene's germline CDR1 is SEHNR and CDR2 FQNEAQ (reference sequence). The CDR3 loop spans 14 amino acids. The CDR3 nucleotides read TGTGCCAGCAGCCTGGGACTAGCGGCAGATACGCAGTATTTT. Translation gives CASSLGLAADTQYF. Supplemented by reference TRBV7-9 and TRBJ2-3, the full variable domain reads DTGVSQNPRHKITKRGQNVTFRCDPISEHNRLYWYRQTLGQGPEFLTYFQNEAQLEKSRLLSDRFSAERPKGSFSTLEIQRTEQGDSAMYLCASSLGLAADTQYFGPGTRLTVL.

The CDR3 region has the DNA TGTGCCAGCAGTTTTGTGGGACAGGGGTACGAGCAGTACTTC. Its protein product is CASSFVGQGYEQYF. V is TRBV28 and J is TRBJ2-7; 10 bases line up with TRBD1. This CDR3 region has 14 residues. Unmatched junction bases numbered 3, after V lost 3 bases and J lost 4 bases. The germline V gene encodes CDR1 MDHEN and CDR2 SYDVKM.